The 25 T cell receptor beta chains below come from one sample, sequenced in a study of chemoradiotherapy in HPV16-positive cancers. Generated by immunoSEQ multiplex PCR, the TCRdb table keeps only in-frame clones and is missing some. Among about 34,000 clones listed, about 92% were seen once. Source: blood, taken from a patient who underwent chemoradiotherapy. The origin of the receptors is a human donor with HPV-associated anogenital cancer.

This sequence joins TRBV10-3 and TRBJ1-5; no clear D gene. This CDR3 comprises 15 residues. Deletions cut 1 base from V and 5 bases from J, with 12 bases between. CDR1 ENHRY and CDR2 SYGVKD come from the germline V gene. CDR3 in DNA: TGTGCCATCAGTGAGTGGGGAAGGGTCGATCAGCCCCAGCATTTT. As protein: CAISEWGRVDQPQHF.

The rearrangement links TRBV7-9 to TRBJ2-2; TRBD2 is a possible D gene (7 bases). V lost 0 bases and J 6 bases, leaving 14 bases between the germline ends. The CDR3 loop spans 16 amino acids. Germline V lookup: CDR1 SEHNR, CDR2 FQNEAQ (reference sequence). The CDR3 bases are TGTGCCAGCAGCTTAGCGGGGGGGCCTTTGGCCGGGGAGCTGTTTTTT. Its translation is CASSLAGGPLAGELFF. Full variable domain (rest looked up from reference TRBV7-9 and TRBJ2-2): DTGVSQNPRHKITKRGQNVTFRCDPISEHNRLYWYRQTLGQGPEFLTYFQNEAQLEKSRLLSDRFSAERPKGSFSTLEIQRTEQGDSAMYLCASSLAGGPLAGELFFGEGSRLTVL.

The V and J genes are TRBV5-8 and TRBJ2-1; TRBD1 might be the D (6 bases). The CDR3 loop spans 12 amino acids. The germline V gene encodes CDR1 SGHTS and CDR2 YDEGEE. Trimming left V 0 bases short and J 12 bases short, with 10 bases between. The chain's CDR3 is CASSLVGTRQFF. CDR3 coding DNA: TGTGCCAGCAGCTTGGTGGGGACAAGGCAGTTCTTC.

The chain is built from TRBV5-6 and TRBJ2-3; TRBD2 is a possible D gene (6 bases). Germline V lookup: CDR1 SGHDT, CDR2 YYEEEE. The germline V and J ends were trimmed by 2 bases and 1 base, with 11 bases remaining between them. The CDR3 extends over 15 amino acids. The CDR3 sequence is CASSLPAGRTDTQYF. DNA for the CDR3: TGTGCCAGCAGCTTACCAGCGGGCCGCACAGATACGCAGTATTTT. Full variable domain (remainder filled in from reference TRBV5-6 and TRBJ2-3): DAGVTQSPTHLIKTRGQQVTLRCSPKSGHDTVSWYQQALGQGPQFIFQYYEEEERQRGNFPDRFSGHQFPNYSSELNVNALLLGDSALYLCASSLPAGRTDTQYFGPGTRLTVL.

The chain combines TRBV6-1 with TRBJ2-5, with D maybe TRBD2 (6 bases). Trimming pared 8 bases from V and 2 bases from J, leaving 18 bases between. The germline CDR1 and CDR2 sequences are MNHNS and SASEGT. This CDR3 has 15 residues. This CDR3 is CASGGRGSLQETQYF. The CDR3 DNA reads as TGTGCCAGCGGGGGTCGGGGGAGCCTTCAAGAGACCCAGTACTTC.

The gene calls are TRBV7-3 and TRBJ2-7; D might be TRBD1 or TRBD2, each matching 5 bases. V was clipped by 3 bases and J by 5 bases, with 14 bases between them. The CDR3 spans 14 residues. Germline loops: CDR1 SGHTA, CDR2 FQGTGA. The CDR3 DNA is TGTGCCAGCAGCTTGTTGGGGCTCGGGGACGAGCAGTACTTC. Amino acids: CASSLLGLGDEQYF.

The genes are TRBV15 and TRBJ1-1; TRBD1 is a possible D gene (5 bases). The CDR3 runs 16 residues. Germline V gene lookup returns CDR1 LNHNV and CDR2 YYDKDF (reference sequence). Trimming cost V 5 bases and J 2 bases, with 18 bases left between them. This CDR3 is CATSSGRRGANTEAFF. Written as DNA, the CDR3 is TGTGCCACCAGCTCCGGTAGGAGGGGCGCTAACACTGAAGCTTTCTTT.

The rearrangement uses TRBV30 and TRBJ1-5, with a possible D match to TRBD1 (5 bases). Germline lookup yields CDR1 GTSNPN and CDR2 SVGIG (reference sequence). With 2 bases removed from V and 2 bases from J, the gap between germline ends came to 13 bases. This CDR3 has 15 amino acids. The CDR3 nucleotides read TGTGCCTGGAGTCTCCCTATAGGGGGCAATCAGCCCCAGCATTTT. It codes for CAWSLPIGGNQPQHF.

The V gene is TRBV5-6, the J gene TRBJ2-4, with TRBD1 matching 10 bases. There are 16 residues in the CDR3. With V trimmed by 4 bases and J by 2 bases, 6 bases remained unmatched. Looked up from germline, CDR1 is SGHDT and CDR2 is YYEEEE. CDR3 DNA: TGTGCCAGCAGCAAGGACAGGGGGAGGACCAAAAACATTCAGTACTTC. Amino acid sequence: CASSKDRGRTKNIQYF.

This clone has only one observation. V usage is TRBV4-1 and J usage is TRBJ1-1, with D unresolved. CDR1 is MGHRA and CDR2 is YSYEKL in the germline V gene. Trimming shortened V by 3 bases and J by 2 bases, and 10 bases separated the two germline ends. There are 14 residues in the CDR3. CDR3: CASSQPDLNTEAFF. The CDR3 DNA is TGCGCCAGCAGCCAGCCTGACTTAAACACTGAAGCTTTCTTT.

This sequence joins TRBV6-1 and TRBJ1-5; maybe TRBD1 (5 bases). Trimming stripped 2 bases from V and 4 bases from J, with 9 bases between. Germline V lookup: CDR1 MNHNS, CDR2 SASEGT. The CDR3 has 14 amino acids. DNA for the CDR3: TGTGCCAGCAGTGAACCTGGGGCTAATCAGCCCCAGCATTTT. This codes for CASSEPGANQPQHF.

V usage is TRBV6-1 and J usage is TRBJ1-1; D ambiguous. The CDR3 has 12 residues. Trimming cost V 0 bases and J 3 bases, with 2 bases left between them. CDR1 and CDR2 (germline): MNHNS, SASEGT. The CDR3, as DNA: TGTGCCAGCAGTGAAGCTTACACTGAAGCTTTCTTT. Its protein is CASSEAYTEAFF.

This rearrangement joins TRBV5-1 to TRBJ1-2; a possible D gene is TRBD1 (5 bases). The CDR3 runs to 13 residues. V was cut by 0 bases and J by 7 bases, with 10 bases left in between. The V gene's germline CDR1 is SGHRS and CDR2 YFSETQ. The CDR3: CASSLAGTGGYTF. In DNA form, the CDR3 reads TGCGCCAGCAGCTTGGCAGGGACCGGTGGCTACACCTTC.

This clone was detected a few times. J is TRBJ1-5 and V is TRBV5-4; D may be TRBD1 (5 bases). Deletions cut 5 bases from V and 0 bases from J, with 15 bases between. The CDR3 totals 16 residues. Germline CDR1 is SGHNT and CDR2 is YYREEE (reference sequence). The CDR3 DNA reads TGTGCCAGCAGGTATGAGACAGAGAATAGCAATCAGCCCCAGCATTTT. Translating it yields CASRYETENSNQPQHF.

This clone came up a few times. This chain joins TRBV2 and TRBJ2-2; 12 bases agree with TRBD2. The junction had 4 bases not matched to a gene; V was cut back by 3 bases and J by 5 bases. Per germline, CDR1 SNHLY and CDR2 FYNNEI. The CDR3 contains 16 residues. Here the CDR3 reads CASSDLAGGRTGELFF. In DNA form, the CDR3 reads TGTGCCAGCAGTGACCTAGCGGGGGGGCGGACCGGGGAGCTGTTTTTT.

The V and J genes are TRBV4-1 and TRBJ1-6; D is possibly TRBD1 (6 bases). There are 16 residues in the CDR3. Between the trimmed V and J ends, which lost 6 bases and 10 bases, there was a span of 22 bases. Germline V gene sequence: CDR1 MGHRA, CDR2 YSYEKL. DNA for the CDR3: TGCGCCAGCAGGGCGGGGGGCGGCCCCGGAGGGTCACCCCTCCACTTT. It encodes CASRAGGGPGGSPLHF.

The chain joins TRBV19 to TRBJ1-2; no clear D gene. Germline V gene lookup returns CDR1 LNHDA and CDR2 SQIVND (reference sequence). The CDR3 has 13 residues. Trimming took 6 bases from V and 4 from J, leaving 12 bases between them. The CDR3 bases are TGTGCCAGTAGCCCATCCCCGATCTATGGCTACACCTTC. Translated: CASSPSPIYGYTF.

V and J are TRBV5-5 and TRBJ1-3; the D is unclear. The germline V gene has CDR1 SGHKS and CDR2 YYEKEE (reference sequence). This CDR3 spans 15 amino acids. The ends were cut back, 4 bases at V and 0 bases at J, with 11 bases in the middle. CDR3 in amino acids: CASSPLGVSGNTIYF. The CDR3 DNA sequence: TGTGCCAGCAGCCCCCTCGGTGTCTCTGGAAACACCATATATTTT.

This clone has only one observation. CDR3 protein: CASSLALRETQYF. DNA for the CDR3: TGTGCCAGCAGCTTAGCCCTCCGGGAGACCCAGTACTTC. The chain is built from TRBV5-6 and TRBJ2-5; no definite D call. In germline, CDR1 is SGHDT, CDR2 YYEEEE. The CDR3 is 13 amino acids. With 2 bases removed from V and 5 bases from J, the gap between germline ends came to 10 bases.

V and J are TRBV7-9 and TRBJ1-2; D remains unclear. Germline loops: CDR1 SEHNR, CDR2 FQNEAQ (reference sequence). This CDR3 is 14 amino acids long. The V end was cut by 2 bases, the J end by 3 bases, with 10 bases between. CDR3 amino acids: CASSLLGADYGYTF. CDR3 DNA sequence: TGTGCCAGCAGCTTACTGGGAGCGGACTATGGCTACACCTTC. The variable domain in full, completed from reference TRBV7-9 and TRBJ1-2, reads DTGVSQNPRHKITKRGQNVTFRCDPISEHNRLYWYRQTLGQGPEFLTYFQNEAQLEKSRLLSDRFSAERPKGSFSTLEIQRTEQGDSAMYLCASSLLGADYGYTFGSGTRLTVV.

The chain joins TRBV12-5 to TRBJ2-7; 9 bases map to TRBD2. Germline V gene sequence: CDR1 LGHNT, CDR2 FRNRAP. The CDR3 sequence is 15 residues long. V was clipped by 7 bases and J by 2 bases; unmatched bases: 9. CDR3 in DNA: TGTGCTAGTGCCTCCGGACTAGCGAGGGCCTACGAGCAGTACTTC. Its translation: CASASGLARAYEQYF.

The genes are TRBV19 and TRBJ1-6; possible D gene TRBD1, 5 bases. Trimming removed 9 bases at V and 4 bases at J, with 16 bases between. Germline V gene data show CDR1 as LNHDA and CDR2 as SQIVND (reference sequence). The CDR3 is 15 residues long. The CDR3 DNA sequence: TGTGCCAGCCACGCGGGGGGAGCTTATAATTCACCCCTCCACTTT. Translating it yields CASHAGGAYNSPLHF.

V gene TRBV7-9 combines with J gene TRBJ1-1; D is unresolved. The CDR3 extends over 17 amino acids. The V end lost 0 bases, the J end lost 1 base, and 15 bases lay between the germline ends. CDR1 is SEHNR, CDR2 FQNEAQ, per germline (reference sequence). The CDR3 region is CASSLAAAPRPNTEAFF. CDR3 DNA sequence: TGTGCCAGCAGCTTAGCGGCAGCCCCTCGCCCGAACACTGAAGCTTTCTTT.

The V gene is TRBV4-3, the J gene TRBJ2-5; 9 bases line up with TRBD2. CDR3 length: 15 residues. The junction had 7 bases not matched to a gene; V was cut back by 1 base and J by 7 bases. Germline CDR1 and CDR2: LGHNA and YSLEER. Here the CDR3 reads CASSQGNRRGGTQYF. The DNA of the CDR3 is TGCGCCAGCAGCCAAGGTAACAGGCGGGGGGGGACCCAGTACTTC.

The chain has TRBV29-1 and TRBJ2-3; TRBD1 might be the D (5 bases). CDR3 size: 12 residues. Germline V gene lookup returns CDR1 SQVTM and CDR2 ANQGSEA. Trimming pared 8 bases from V and 7 bases from J, leaving 16 bases between. CDR3 in amino acids: CSFQGGANTQYF. CDR3 nucleotides: TGCAGCTTCCAGGGTGGGGCGAATACGCAGTATTTT.